This TCR beta chain was found in a study of T cells after yellow fever vaccination. Study results and caveats: Contaminants from the bulk population, in the form of abundant clonotypes, could be found in FACS-sorted repertoires. A limited proportion of clonotypes was detected within both the CD4 and CD8 compartments.

Note on this clonotype: The antigen remains unidentified.

TCR cDNA was made by 5'RACE template switching, adding a universal primer site and UMIs. Via MiXCR, TCRdb re-called the 5' RACE reads, giving one row per CDR3 protein. The repertoire holds approximately 300,000 distinct CDR3 sequences, with around 7% as singletons. This CDR3 contains 14 residues. Germline V CDR1 and CDR2: MGHRA, YSYEKL. V was cut by 0 bases and J by 2 bases, with 7 bases left in between. The TCR was taken from a young man who received the YFV17D yellow fever vaccine. Sequencing was performed on PBMCs, taken roughly 47 days after the first yellow fever vaccination. The chain combines TRBV4-1 with TRBJ1-2, with D hard to call. The CDR3 DNA reads as TGCGCCAGCAGCCAAGATCCGGAAAACTATGGCTACACCTTC. As protein: CASSQDPENYGYTF.